One sample yielded the 29 T cell receptor beta chains listed below, sequenced in a study of blood T cell repertoires in COVID-19. Using immunoSEQ multiplex PCR, the repertoire was profiled, and TCRdb retains in-frame clones only, with some absent. The profile covers about 400,000 clones, with roughly 90% appearing a single time and 2% to 2.5% taken by the ten largest. The sequenced sample was PBMCs or T cells enriched from blood (not recorded which). These receptors were collected from a middle-aged woman with acute COVID-19.

The chain carries TRBV25-1 and TRBJ1-2, with a possible D match to TRBD1 (5 bases). Between the trimmed V and J ends, which lost 1 base and 8 bases, there was a span of 17 bases. The CDR3 covers 15 residues. Per germline, CDR1 MGHDK and CDR2 SYGVNS. CDR3: CASSELLGQGGGYTF. CDR3 coding DNA: TGTGCCAGCAGTGAATTGTTAGGGCAGGGCGGAGGCTACACCTTC.

V and J are TRBV7-2 and TRBJ2-2; 9 bases are shared with TRBD2. CDR1 and CDR2 (germline): SGHTA, FQGNSA. The CDR3 sequence is 16 residues long. V shed 3 bases, J shed 1 base, and the junction held 3 bases outside the gene matches. The CDR3 DNA reads as TGTGCCAGCAGCTTCCCAGCGGGGGGGAACACCGGGGAGCTGTTTTTT. Amino acid sequence: CASSFPAGGNTGELFF.

V is TRBV6-5 and J is TRBJ1-1, with 11 bases aligning to TRBD1. The CDR3 runs 14 residues. After removal of 6 bases from V and 11 bases from J, the junction contained 11 bases not matched to a gene. Germline values: CDR1 MNHEY, CDR2 SVGAGI. CDR3 sequence reads: CASRRRTGGFEAFF. The CDR3, as DNA: TGTGCCAGCAGACGGAGGACAGGGGGCTTCGAGGCTTTCTTT.

This chain connects TRBV10-3 to TRBJ1-6; 10 bases fit TRBD1. Germline V gives CDR1 ENHRY, CDR2 SYGVKD. The length of the CDR3 is 17 residues. Germline trimming cut 0 bases from V and 7 bases from J; bases unmatched to any gene: 6. This chain's CDR3 is CAISESRGQGQNSPLHF. The CDR3 region has the DNA TGTGCCATCAGTGAGTCGAGGGGACAGGGGCAGAATTCACCCCTCCACTTT.

For this clone: Additional DNA sequences in this sample encode the identical CDR3. V gene TRBV2 combines with J gene TRBJ1-1, with 9 bases fitting TRBD1. From germline, CDR1 is SNHLY and CDR2 FYNNEI. The CDR3 runs 14 residues. V was clipped by 5 bases and J by 5 bases; unmatched bases: 6. The CDR3 reads CASSPQGARTEAFF. The CDR3 DNA reads as TGTGCCAGCAGTCCACAGGGGGCGAGGACTGAAGCTTTCTTT.

The CDR3 nucleotides read TGTGCCAGCAGCCCCCGGGAATCCGAAAAACTGTTTTTT. The encoded protein is CASSPRESEKLFF. The chain carries TRBV7-9 and TRBJ1-4; D unclear. The V gene lost 5 bases and the J gene lost 8 bases, with 12 bases spanning the gap. This CDR3 is 13 amino acids long. Germline lookup yields CDR1 SEHNR and CDR2 FQNEAQ (reference sequence).

In its sample, this clone was seen a few times. CDR3 residues: CASSELGPTNEKLFF. The CDR3 DNA follows: TGTGCCAGCAGTGAATTGGGCCCCACTAATGAAAAACTGTTTTTT. The chain has TRBV2 and TRBJ1-4; D is uncertain. CDR3 length equals 15 residues. In germline, CDR1 is SNHLY, CDR2 FYNNEI. The V end lost 2 bases, the J end lost 2 bases, and 9 bases lay between the germline ends.

This clone was seen ten or more times. This chain connects TRBV5-1 to TRBJ1-1; D is unresolved. Trimming removed 0 bases from V and 8 bases from J, with 11 bases in between. Germline V gives CDR1 SGHRS, CDR2 YFSETQ. This CDR3 is built from 13 residues. The CDR3 sequence is CASSLAGIREAFF. The CDR3 DNA is TGCGCCAGCAGCTTGGCCGGGATTCGCGAAGCTTTCTTT.

This CDR3 is CASSLSDRSNTEAFF. CDR3 in DNA: TGTGCCAGTAGTCTATCCGACAGGAGCAACACTGAAGCTTTCTTT. This chain connects TRBV19 to TRBJ1-1; TRBD1 might be the D (6 bases). This CDR3 has 15 residues. The germline CDR1 and CDR2 sequences are LNHDA and SQIVND (reference sequence). Trimming pared 5 bases from V and 2 bases from J, leaving 15 bases between.

V is TRBV24-1 and J is TRBJ2-1, with 10 positions matching TRBD2. This CDR3 has 16 residues. V lost 0 bases and J lost 5; bases outside the gene matches: 3. Germline V CDR1 and CDR2: KGHDR, SFDVKD. The CDR3 reads CATSDLGLAANNEQFF. CDR3 in DNA: TGTGCCACCAGTGATTTGGGACTAGCGGCAAACAATGAGCAGTTCTTC.

This chain's CDR3 is CASSPTKLAGGTYEQYF. Written as DNA, the CDR3 is TGTGCCAGCAGCCCGACAAAGCTAGCGGGGGGAACCTACGAGCAGTACTTC. The chain has TRBV11-2 and TRBJ2-7; 11 bases are shared with TRBD2. J lost 2 bases, V lost 5 bases, and 11 bases had no gene match. Germline V gene data show CDR1 as SGHAT and CDR2 as FQNNGV. CDR3 length equals 17 residues. Combining the CDR3 with reference TRBV11-2 and TRBJ2-7 gives the whole variable domain EAGVAQSPRYKIIEKRQSVAFWCNPISGHATLYWYQQILGQGPKLLIQFQNNGVVDDSQLPKDRFSAERLKGVDSTLKIQPAKLEDSAVYLCASSPTKLAGGTYEQYFGPGTRLTVT.

The rearrangement joins TRBV7-9 to TRBJ2-1, with TRBD1 as a possible D gene (6 bases). Trimming stripped 10 bases from V and 6 bases from J, with 13 bases between. CDR1 and CDR2 (germline): SEHNR, FQNEAQ (reference sequence). This CDR3 is built from 12 residues. Here the CDR3 reads CATKGVLNEQFF. The CDR3 coding sequence is TGTGCCACCAAGGGGGTACTCAATGAGCAGTTCTTC.

The chain joins TRBV4-1 to TRBJ2-3; TRBD2 matches at 12 bases. The trim removed 4 bases at V and 3 bases at J, leaving 2 bases unmatched. This CDR3 is built from 15 residues. CDR1 MGHRA and CDR2 YSYEKL come from the germline V gene. CDR3 DNA sequence: TGCGCCAGCAGCCGACTAGCGGGGGTTACAGATACGCAGTATTTT. It codes for CASSRLAGVTDTQYF.

For the CDR3, the DNA is TGCGCCAGCAGCCAAGTCCGGGTTCCTTCCTACGAGCAGTACTTC. Its protein product is CASSQVRVPSYEQYF. This chain joins TRBV4-1 and TRBJ2-7; D is undetermined. V was clipped by 1 base and J by 1 base, with 11 bases between them. CDR3 length equals 15 residues. From germline, CDR1 is MGHRA and CDR2 YSYEKL.

The rearrangement uses TRBV6-1 and TRBJ1-1; 8 positions match TRBD1. Germline V gene sequence: CDR1 MNHNS, CDR2 SASEGT. CDR3 size: 16 residues. The V gene end was trimmed by 3 bases and the J gene end by 3 bases; junction bases not matched to a gene: 9. CDR3 sequence (DNA): TGTGCCAGCAGTGAGCCAGCAGGGGGCACGGACACTGAAGCTTTCTTT. Translated: CASSEPAGGTDTEAFF.

The gene calls are TRBV4-1 and TRBJ1-2, with D possibly TRBD1 on 5 matching bases. The V gene's germline CDR1 is MGHRA and CDR2 YSYEKL. V shed 2 bases and J shed 2 bases, with 12 bases lying between them. The CDR3 length is 15 residues. CDR3 amino acids: CASSQSGPPNYGYTF. The CDR3 DNA is TGCGCCAGCAGCCAATCAGGGCCCCCAAACTATGGCTACACCTTC.

This sequence joins TRBV3-1 (or the pseudogene TRBV3-2) and TRBJ1-1, with TRBD1 as a possible D gene (5 bases). Germline CDR1 LGHDT, CDR2 YNNKEL (reference sequence). The CDR3 has 17 amino acids. V gave up 5 bases and J gave up 0 bases, with 19 bases separating them. The CDR3 sequence is CASSFQIQATVNTEAFF. DNA of the CDR3: TGTGCCAGCAGCTTCCAAATACAGGCGACCGTGAACACTGAAGCTTTCTTT.

V gene TRBV4-1 combines with J gene TRBJ1-4; D is unresolved. The V end was cut by 1 base, the J end by 0 bases, with 12 bases between. There are 17 residues in the CDR3. Germline assignment: CDR1 MGHRA and CDR2 YSYEKL. As DNA, the CDR3 is TGCGCCAGCAGCCAAGTCCGCAGGATTGCAACTAATGAAAAACTGTTTTTT. Translating gives CASSQVRRIATNEKLFF.

The genes are TRBV27 and TRBJ2-4; D is possibly TRBD2 (6 bases). Germline V gene sequence: CDR1 MNHEY, CDR2 SMNVEV (reference sequence). V was cut by 0 bases and J by 2 bases, with 14 bases left in between. The CDR3 runs to 17 residues. CDR3 amino acids: CASSLSWDFRTKNIQYF. CDR3 sequence (DNA): TGTGCCAGCAGTTTATCGTGGGACTTCCGGACCAAAAACATTCAGTACTTC.

V is TRBV6-5 and J is TRBJ1-3; tentatively, D is TRBD1 (5 bases). The CDR3 loop spans 15 amino acids. Between the trimmed V and J ends, which lost 6 bases and 2 bases, there was a span of 14 bases. Germline CDR1 and CDR2: MNHEY and SVGAGI. The CDR3 nucleotides are TGTGCCAGCAGGACGACAAGGGGCCCTGGAAACACCATATATTTT. This sequence encodes CASRTTRGPGNTIYF.

J is TRBJ1-2 and V is TRBV6-5; D is perhaps TRBD1 (6 bases). The V and J ends lost 8 bases and 8 bases respectively, with 21 bases between them. Germline V CDR1 and CDR2: MNHEY, SVGAGI. The CDR3 runs to 14 residues. CDR3 protein: CASYPIGDKGGYTF. CDR3 coding DNA: TGTGCCAGCTACCCCATCGGGGACAAGGGCGGCTACACCTTC.

The chain carries TRBV5-4 and TRBJ2-3; 7 bases map to TRBD2. The CDR3 consists of 15 residues. V lost 2 bases, J lost 1 base, and 4 bases stayed unmatched. CDR1 is SGHNT, CDR2 YYREEE, per germline (reference sequence). DNA for the CDR3: TGTGCCAGCAGCTTACAGCGGGGTCGCACAGATACGCAGTATTTT. It specifies CASSLQRGRTDTQYF.

This clone was observed a handful of times. The chain recombines TRBV6-1 with TRBJ1-1; the D gene is possibly TRBD1 (6 bases). Deletions cut 0 bases from V and 4 bases from J, with 15 bases between. The germline V gene has CDR1 MNHNS and CDR2 SASEGT. This CDR3 region has 16 residues. The CDR3 nucleotides read TGTGCCAGCAGTGAAGCCGCCGACAGGTTTGTCACTGAAGCTTTCTTT. This sequence encodes CASSEAADRFVTEAFF.

The V and J genes are TRBV9 and TRBJ2-3; maybe TRBD2 (6 bases). Germline loops: CDR1 SGDLS, CDR2 YYNGEE. The CDR3 spans 16 residues. V lost 5 bases to trimming and J lost 0 bases, with 16 bases between them. The CDR3 spells CASSMGAGTSTDTQYF. The CDR3 DNA follows: TGTGCCAGCAGTATGGGTGCGGGGACTAGCACAGATACGCAGTATTTT.

This clone showed up just a few times. The chain joins TRBV7-6 to TRBJ1-1, with D perhaps TRBD1 (6 bases). Between the trimmed V and J ends, which lost 5 bases and 1 base, there was a span of 8 bases. CDR3 length: 13 amino acids. CDR1 is SGHVS and CDR2 is FNYEAQ in the germline V gene. DNA of the CDR3: TGTGCCAGCAGCCAGGGGAGGAACACTGAAGCTTTCTTT. This encodes CASSQGRNTEAFF.

This sequence joins TRBV5-4 and TRBJ2-7; tentative D call: TRBD1 (6 bases). V was shortened by 4 bases and J by 1 base, with 15 bases between the two germline ends. The CDR3 contains 15 residues. CDR1 and CDR2 from the germline V gene are SGHNT and YYREEE (reference sequence). This CDR3 reads CASSPGQLLSYEQYF. As DNA, the CDR3 is TGTGCCAGCAGCCCCGGACAGCTTTTATCCTACGAGCAGTACTTC.

The CDR3 loop is CATSRDLAGGRVTQYF. The CDR3 DNA sequence: TGTGCCACCAGCAGAGATTTAGCGGGGGGGCGGGTTACGCAGTATTTT. The V and J genes are TRBV15 and TRBJ2-3; TRBD2 matches at 11 bases. The CDR3 has 16 amino acids. The trim removed 0 bases at V and 8 bases at J, leaving 7 bases unmatched. Germline loops: CDR1 LNHNV, CDR2 YYDKDF (reference sequence).

Only a few counts were recorded for this clone. The sample holds other DNA sequences that translate to the same CDR3. The chain uses TRBV28 and TRBJ1-2; TRBD1 agrees at 7 bases. The ends lost 5 bases at V and 3 bases at J; junction bases unmatched: 3. CDR1 MDHEN and CDR2 SYDVKM come from the germline V gene. This CDR3 is 13 amino acids long. The CDR3 loop reads CASSLTGDYGYTF. DNA of the CDR3: TGTGCCAGCAGTCTCACAGGGGACTATGGCTACACCTTC.

The J gene is TRBJ1-6, the V gene TRBV30; 8 bases align to TRBD1. V trimming: 3 bases; J trimming: 6 bases; junction bases outside the gene matches: 4. CDR3 length: 14 residues. Looked up from germline, CDR1 is GTSNPN and CDR2 is SVGIG (reference sequence). CDR3 nucleotide sequence: TGTGCCTGGAGCAGACAGGGGATTAATTCACCCCTCCACTTT. Translating gives CAWSRQGINSPLHF.